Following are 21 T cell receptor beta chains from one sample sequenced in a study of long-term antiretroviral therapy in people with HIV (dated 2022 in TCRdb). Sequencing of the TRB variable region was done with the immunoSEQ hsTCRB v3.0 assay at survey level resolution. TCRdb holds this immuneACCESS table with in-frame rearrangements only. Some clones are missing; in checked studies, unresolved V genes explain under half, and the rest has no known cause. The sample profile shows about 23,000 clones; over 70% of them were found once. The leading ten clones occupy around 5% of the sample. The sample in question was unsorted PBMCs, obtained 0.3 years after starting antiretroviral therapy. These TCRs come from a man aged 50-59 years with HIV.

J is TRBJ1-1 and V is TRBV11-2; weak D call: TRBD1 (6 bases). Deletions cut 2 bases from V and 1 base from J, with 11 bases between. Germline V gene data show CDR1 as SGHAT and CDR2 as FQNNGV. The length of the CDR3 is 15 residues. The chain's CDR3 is CASSLNWGQNTEAFF. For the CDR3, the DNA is TGTGCCAGCAGCTTAAATTGGGGACAGAACACTGAAGCTTTCTTT.

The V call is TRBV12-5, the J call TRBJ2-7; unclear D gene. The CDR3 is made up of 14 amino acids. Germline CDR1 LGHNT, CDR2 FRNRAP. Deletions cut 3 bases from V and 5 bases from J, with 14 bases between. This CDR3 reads CASGFGYPRNEQYF. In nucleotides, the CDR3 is TGTGCTAGTGGTTTCGGCTACCCGAGAAACGAGCAGTACTTC.

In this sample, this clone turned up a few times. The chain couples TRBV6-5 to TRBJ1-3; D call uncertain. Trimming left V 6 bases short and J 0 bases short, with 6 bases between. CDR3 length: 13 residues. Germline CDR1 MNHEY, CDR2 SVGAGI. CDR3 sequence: CASSRYSGNTIYF. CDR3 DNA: TGTGCCAGCAGCCGCTACTCTGGAAACACCATATATTTT.

CDR3 in DNA: TGCGCCAGCAGCGACTACCGGGACGGAGTTTCCTACGAGCAGTACTTC. Protein product: CASSDYRDGVSYEQYF. The rearrangement uses TRBV5-1 and TRBJ2-7; D possibly matches TRBD1 or TRBD2 (5 bases each). Germline V CDR1 and CDR2: SGHRS, YFSETQ. The germline V and J ends were trimmed by 4 bases and 1 base, with 18 bases remaining between them. The CDR3 totals 16 residues.

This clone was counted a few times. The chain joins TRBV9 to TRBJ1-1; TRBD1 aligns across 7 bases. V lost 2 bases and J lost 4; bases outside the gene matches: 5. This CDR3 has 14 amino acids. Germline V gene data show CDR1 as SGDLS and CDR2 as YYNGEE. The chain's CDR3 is CASSVGTVGTEAFF. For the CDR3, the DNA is TGTGCCAGCAGCGTGGGGACAGTCGGCACTGAAGCTTTCTTT. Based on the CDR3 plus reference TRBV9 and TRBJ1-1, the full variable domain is DSGVTQTPKHLITATGQRVTLRCSPRSGDLSVYWYQQSLDQGLQFLIQYYNGEERAKGNILERFSAQQFPDLHSELNLSSLELGDSALYFCASSVGTVGTEAFFGQGTRLTVV.

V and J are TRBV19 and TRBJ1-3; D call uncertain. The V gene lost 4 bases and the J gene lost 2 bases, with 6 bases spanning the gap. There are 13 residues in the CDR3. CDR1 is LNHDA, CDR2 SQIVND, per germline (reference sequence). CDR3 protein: CASSTSAGNTIYF. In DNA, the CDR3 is TGTGCCAGTAGTACTTCTGCTGGAAACACCATATATTTT.

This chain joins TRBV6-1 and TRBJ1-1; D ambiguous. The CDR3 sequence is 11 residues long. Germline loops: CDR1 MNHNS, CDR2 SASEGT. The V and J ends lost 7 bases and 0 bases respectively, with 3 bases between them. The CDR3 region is CASTVNTEAFF. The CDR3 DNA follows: TGTGCCAGCACCGTGAACACTGAAGCTTTCTTT.

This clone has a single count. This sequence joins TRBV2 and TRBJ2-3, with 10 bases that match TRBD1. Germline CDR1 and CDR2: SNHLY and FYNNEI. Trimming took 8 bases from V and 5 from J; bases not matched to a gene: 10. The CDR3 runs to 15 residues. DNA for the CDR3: TGTGCCAGCCCCGGCGGGACAGGGGTGATAGATACGCAGTATTTT. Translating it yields CASPGGTGVIDTQYF.

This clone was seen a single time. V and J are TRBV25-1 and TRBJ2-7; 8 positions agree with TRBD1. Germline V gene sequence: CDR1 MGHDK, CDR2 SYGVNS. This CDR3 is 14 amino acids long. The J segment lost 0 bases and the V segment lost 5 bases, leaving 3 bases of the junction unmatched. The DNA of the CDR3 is TGTGCCAGCAGTCATGACAGGGGCTCCTACGAGCAGTACTTC. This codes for CASSHDRGSYEQYF.

The CDR3 protein is CASSADRDEQYF. CDR3 in DNA: TGTGCCAGCAGCGCGGACAGGGACGAGCAGTACTTC. The chain couples TRBV11-3 to TRBJ2-7; 8 bases align to TRBD1. Per the germline V gene, CDR1 is SGHNT and CDR2 is YENEEA. V trimming: 5 bases; J trimming: 5 bases; junction bases outside the gene matches: 2. CDR3 size: 12 residues.

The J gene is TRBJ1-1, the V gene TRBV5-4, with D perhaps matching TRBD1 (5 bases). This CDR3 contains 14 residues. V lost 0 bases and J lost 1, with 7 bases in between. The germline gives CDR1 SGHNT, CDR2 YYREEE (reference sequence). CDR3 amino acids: CASSLGGGNTEAFF. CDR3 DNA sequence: TGTGCCAGCAGCTTGGGTGGGGGGAACACTGAAGCTTTCTTT.

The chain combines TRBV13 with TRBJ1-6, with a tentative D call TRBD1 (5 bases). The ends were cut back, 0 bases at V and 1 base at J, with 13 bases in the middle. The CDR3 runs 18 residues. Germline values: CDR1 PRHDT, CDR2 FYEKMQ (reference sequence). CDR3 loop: CASSLGRGEGSYNSPLHF. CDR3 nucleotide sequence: TGTGCCAGCAGCTTAGGAAGAGGGGAGGGATCCTATAATTCACCCCTCCACTTT.

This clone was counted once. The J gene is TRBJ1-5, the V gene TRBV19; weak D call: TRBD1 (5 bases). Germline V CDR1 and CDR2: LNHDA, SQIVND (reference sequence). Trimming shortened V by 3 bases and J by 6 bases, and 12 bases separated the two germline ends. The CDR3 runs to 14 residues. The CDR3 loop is CASSIQTGGQPQHF. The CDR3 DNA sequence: TGTGCCAGTAGTATTCAAACTGGGGGTCAGCCCCAGCATTTT.

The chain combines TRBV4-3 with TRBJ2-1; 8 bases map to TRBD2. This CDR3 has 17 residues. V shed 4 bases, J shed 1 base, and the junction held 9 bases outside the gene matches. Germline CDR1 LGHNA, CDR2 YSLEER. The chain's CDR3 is CASSRGTRAGSYNEQFF. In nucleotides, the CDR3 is TGCGCCAGCAGCCGAGGGACTAGGGCGGGGTCCTACAATGAGCAGTTCTTC.

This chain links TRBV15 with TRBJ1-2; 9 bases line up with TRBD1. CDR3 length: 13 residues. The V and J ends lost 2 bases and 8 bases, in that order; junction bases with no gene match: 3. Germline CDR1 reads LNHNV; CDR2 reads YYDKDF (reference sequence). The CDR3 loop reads CATSRTGGVGYTF. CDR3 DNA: TGTGCCACCAGCAGAACAGGGGGCGTAGGCTACACCTTC.

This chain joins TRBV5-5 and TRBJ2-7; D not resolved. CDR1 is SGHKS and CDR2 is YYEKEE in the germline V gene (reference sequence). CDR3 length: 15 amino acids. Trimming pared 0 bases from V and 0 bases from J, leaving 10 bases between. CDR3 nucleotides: TGTGCCAGCAGCTTGGGGGCGGAGAGCTCCTACGAGCAGTACTTC. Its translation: CASSLGAESSYEQYF.

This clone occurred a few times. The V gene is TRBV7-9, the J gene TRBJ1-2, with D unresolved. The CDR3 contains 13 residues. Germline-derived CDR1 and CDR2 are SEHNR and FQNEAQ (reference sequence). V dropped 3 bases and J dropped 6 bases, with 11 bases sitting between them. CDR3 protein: CASSFDLANGYTF. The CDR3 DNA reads TGTGCCAGCAGCTTTGATCTGGCGAATGGCTACACCTTC.

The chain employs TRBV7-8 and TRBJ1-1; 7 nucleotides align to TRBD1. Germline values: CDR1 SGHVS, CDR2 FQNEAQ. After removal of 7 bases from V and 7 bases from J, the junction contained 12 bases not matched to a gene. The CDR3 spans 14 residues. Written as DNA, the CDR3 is TGTGCCAGCAACCCAGGGGGTAGATTATATGAAGCTTTCTTT. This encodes CASNPGGRLYEAFF.

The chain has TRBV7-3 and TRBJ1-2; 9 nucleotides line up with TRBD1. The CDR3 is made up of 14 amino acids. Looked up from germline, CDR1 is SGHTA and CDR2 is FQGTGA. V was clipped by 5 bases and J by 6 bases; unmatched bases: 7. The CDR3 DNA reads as TGTGCCAGCAGCCCGGGGGGACAGGGTGATGGCTACACCTTC. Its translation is CASSPGGQGDGYTF.

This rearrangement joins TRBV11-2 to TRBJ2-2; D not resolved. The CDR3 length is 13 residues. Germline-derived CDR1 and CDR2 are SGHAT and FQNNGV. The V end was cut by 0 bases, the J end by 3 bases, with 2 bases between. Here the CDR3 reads CASSLEYTGELFF. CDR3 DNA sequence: TGTGCCAGCAGCTTAGAATACACCGGGGAGCTGTTTTTT.

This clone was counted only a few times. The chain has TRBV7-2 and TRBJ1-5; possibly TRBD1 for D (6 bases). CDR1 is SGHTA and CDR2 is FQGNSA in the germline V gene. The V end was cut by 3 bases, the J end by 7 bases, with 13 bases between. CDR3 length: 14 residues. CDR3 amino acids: CASSFSGQGQPQHF. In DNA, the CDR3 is TGTGCCAGCAGCTTCTCAGGGCAGGGGCAGCCCCAGCATTTT.